This TCR beta chain derives from a study of T-cell memory formation after mild COVID-19. From 5'RACE with constant-segment primers came TCR alpha and TCR beta cDNA libraries that carried sample barcodes and UMIs. TCRdb called the 5' RACE reads again in MiXCR, with one record for every CDR3 protein. The table lists 140,000 to 150,000 distinct CDR3 sequences, approximately 25% of them singletons. Points from the study as a whole: Pre-infection memory contained some responding clones, which suggested that cross-reactive memory had joined. Among clones peaking at day 37 in the second wave, SARS-CoV-2 specificity remained unconfirmed. CD4+ contracting clones lay mainly in CM and EM, CD8+ ones in EMRA.

Turning to this clonotype: As yet, its antigen is unknown.

This CDR3 is built from 14 residues. Trimming took off 0 bases at V and 2 bases at J, with 8 bases between the two ends. Looked up from germline, CDR1 is LGHDT and CDR2 is YNNKEL (reference sequence). This rearrangement joins TRBV3-1 to TRBJ2-7; no definite D call. Sample: PBMCs or a T cell subset sorted from them (not recorded which). The TCR was taken from an adult woman who had mild COVID-19 (a few samples of this study predate the infection). Cell type and time point are not known. The CDR3 protein is CASSQDSKPYEQYF. Here the CDR3 DNA reads TGTGCCAGCAGCCAAGACTCTAAACCCTACGAGCAGTACTTC.